The 21 T cell receptor beta chains presented below share a single source sample, sequenced in a study of cytomegalovirus exposure and HLA in healthy donors. PCR used 60 Vbeta primers and 13 Jbeta primers. Sequenced by immunoSEQ multiplex PCR; TCRdb stores in-frame clones only, minus some. The sample gives 150,000 to 180,000 clones, about three quarters of which show up once; under 1.5% is in the top ten. The sample consisted of PBMCs. These receptors all come from a man aged 18 to 29 in good health and CMV-seronegative.

This rearrangement joins TRBV6-5 to TRBJ1-2, with TRBD1 matching 9 bases. The V and J ends lost 6 bases and 3 bases, in that order; junction bases with no gene match: 2. This CDR3 spans 13 amino acids. CDR1 is MNHEY and CDR2 is SVGAGI in the germline V gene. CDR3: CASSRDRDYGYTF. The CDR3 DNA reads as TGTGCCAGCAGCCGGGACAGGGACTATGGCTACACCTTC.

J is TRBJ2-7 and V is TRBV10-3; 7 bases are a match to TRBD1. Germline V gene sequence: CDR1 ENHRY, CDR2 SYGVKD. The CDR3 consists of 13 residues. J was trimmed by 3 bases and V by 9 bases; bases with no gene match: 8. The CDR3 region is CAIAGTAFYEQYF. CDR3 DNA: TGTGCCATAGCCGGGACAGCTTTCTACGAGCAGTACTTC.

The chain carries TRBV19 and TRBJ1-4, with D hard to call. CDR3 length equals 13 residues. Trimming took off 6 bases at V and 5 bases at J, with 10 bases between the two ends. Germline CDR1 reads LNHDA; CDR2 reads SQIVND (reference sequence). Here the CDR3 reads CASRRHGNEKLFF. The CDR3 nucleotides read TGTGCCAGTAGACGACATGGAAATGAAAAACTGTTTTTT.

J is TRBJ2-7 and V is TRBV2; D remains ambiguous. The V gene's germline CDR1 is SNHLY and CDR2 FYNNEI. V shed 2 bases and J shed 6 bases, with 8 bases lying between them. There are 12 residues in the CDR3. CDR3 coding DNA: TGTGCCAGCAGTGAATTAGCCCCCGAGCAGTACTTC. It is translated as CASSELAPEQYF.

This clone appeared a few times. The V gene is TRBV29-1, the J gene TRBJ2-7, with TRBD1 matching over 11 bases. Germline V lookup: CDR1 SQVTM, CDR2 ANQGSEA. The J segment lost 7 bases and the V segment lost 4 bases, leaving 6 bases of the junction unmatched. This CDR3 spans 13 amino acids. The CDR3 DNA reads TGCAGCGTTGCCGGGGGACAGGGGGGAGAGCAGTACTTC. This encodes CSVAGGQGGEQYF.

The V gene is TRBV4-1, the J gene TRBJ1-4; TRBD1 matches 7 bases. The CDR3 spans 17 residues. Trimming took 0 bases from V and 2 from J; bases not matched to a gene: 6. Germline lookup yields CDR1 MGHRA and CDR2 YSYEKL. The CDR3 DNA reads TGCGCCAGCAGCCAAGAGGAGGGGGCGCCTACTAATGAAAAACTGTTTTTT. Translation gives CASSQEEGAPTNEKLFF.

This chain connects TRBV28 to TRBJ1-1; 7 nucleotides agree with TRBD1. Trimming took 9 bases from V and 3 from J; bases not matched to a gene: 13. The length of the CDR3 is 15 residues. Germline V CDR1 and CDR2: MDHEN, SYDVKM. The CDR3 nucleotides are TGTGCCAGTACCCTTTCCAGGGGGTTTTACACTGAAGCTTTCTTT. It specifies CASTLSRGFYTEAFF.

J is TRBJ2-5 and V is TRBV19; TRBD1 might be the D (5 bases). V was pared by 2 bases and J by 4 bases, with 5 bases between. Germline CDR1 LNHDA, CDR2 SQIVND (reference sequence). The CDR3 consists of 12 residues. The CDR3 region has the DNA TGTGCCAGTAGTATAAGGGGAGAGACCCAGTACTTC. Encoded protein: CASSIRGETQYF.

This chain links TRBV19 with TRBJ1-5; possibly TRBD1 for D (5 bases). The V gene's germline CDR1 is LNHDA and CDR2 SQIVND (reference sequence). The ends were cut back, 4 bases at V and 0 bases at J, with 16 bases in the middle. This CDR3 is built from 17 residues. CDR3: CASSTKGVSYSNQPQHF. For the CDR3, the DNA is TGTGCCAGTAGTACAAAAGGGGTGTCCTATAGCAATCAGCCCCAGCATTTT.

With respect to this clone: One end of the junction is discordant with germline, which a read error may explain. The chain combines TRBV30 with TRBJ1-1; D call uncertain. Germline V gene data show CDR1 as GTSNPN and CDR2 as SVGIG (reference sequence). The CDR3 loop spans 13 amino acids. The DNA of the CDR3 is TGTACCTGGAGGTGGTCGGCCCAGGCTGAAGCTTTCTTT. Protein sequence: CTWRWSAQAEAFF. The full variable domain, with the rest looked up from reference TRBV30 and TRBJ1-1, is SQTIHQWPATLVQPVGSPLSLECTVEGTSNPNLYWYRQAAGRGLQLLFYSVGIGQISSEVPQNLSASRPQDRQFILSSKKLLLSDSGFYLCTWRWSAQAEAFFGQGTRLTVV.

The V and J genes are TRBV29-1 and TRBJ2-7; 9 positions agree with TRBD1. The CDR3 spans 13 residues. Losses at the gene ends were 4 bases for V and 6 bases for J; bases not matched to a gene: 7. Looked up from germline, CDR1 is SQVTM and CDR2 is ANQGSEA. The CDR3 here is CSVGTGDQGEQYF. Here the CDR3 DNA reads TGCAGCGTTGGGACAGGGGACCAGGGCGAGCAGTACTTC.

V is TRBV11-2 and J is TRBJ2-7; tentative D call: TRBD2 (6 bases). The CDR3 has 14 residues. Looked up from germline, CDR1 is SGHAT and CDR2 is FQNNGV. V dropped 5 bases and J dropped 3 bases, with 14 bases sitting between them. The CDR3 region has the DNA TGTGCCAGCAGCCCCGGGACTGGGGACTACGAGCAGTACTTC. Its protein is CASSPGTGDYEQYF. The whole variable domain, remainder taken from reference TRBV11-2 and TRBJ2-7, is EAGVAQSPRYKIIEKRQSVAFWCNPISGHATLYWYQQILGQGPKLLIQFQNNGVVDDSQLPKDRFSAERLKGVDSTLKIQPAKLEDSAVYLCASSPGTGDYEQYFGPGTRLTVT.

This clone has a handful of counts. The chain combines TRBV5-6 with TRBJ2-7, with 9 bases that match TRBD1. There are 14 residues in the CDR3. CDR1 SGHDT and CDR2 YYEEEE come from the germline V gene. V shed 3 bases, J shed 3 bases, and the junction held 4 bases outside the gene matches. The CDR3 DNA follows: TGTGCCAGCAGCTACGGGACAGGGAACTACGAGCAGTACTTC. Residues: CASSYGTGNYEQYF. Together with reference TRBV5-6 and TRBJ2-7, the CDR3 gives the full variable domain: DAGVTQSPTHLIKTRGQQVTLRCSPKSGHDTVSWYQQALGQGPQFIFQYYEEEERQRGNFPDRFSGHQFPNYSSELNVNALLLGDSALYLCASSYGTGNYEQYFGPGTRLTVT.

This chain joins TRBV7-2 and TRBJ2-7; 8 nucleotides line up with TRBD2. This CDR3 contains 14 residues. The junction had 11 bases not matched to a gene; V was cut back by 4 bases and J by 9 bases. Germline assignment: CDR1 SGHTA and CDR2 FQGNSA. The chain's CDR3 is CASSSGGAAEGQYF. The CDR3 DNA is TGTGCCAGCAGCTCCGGGGGGGCGGCTGAGGGGCAGTACTTC.

The chain couples TRBV27 to TRBJ1-1; the D gene is possibly TRBD1 (6 bases). Germline values: CDR1 MNHEY, CDR2 SMNVEV (reference sequence). The CDR3 spans 15 residues. Trimming shortened V by 6 bases and J by 4 bases, and 18 bases separated the two germline ends. CDR3 loop: CASSPIPTGTTEAFF. In DNA form, the CDR3 reads TGTGCCAGCAGCCCGATACCGACAGGTACCACTGAAGCTTTCTTT.

CDR3 sequence reads: CASSLVAGAGYPVEQYF. CDR3 sequence (DNA): TGTGCCAGCAGCTTAGTGGCGGGCGCGGGATATCCCGTCGAGCAGTACTTC. J is TRBJ2-7 and V is TRBV7-2, with D perhaps TRBD2 (6 bases). The CDR3 loop spans 17 amino acids. Germline CDR1 and CDR2: SGHTA and FQGNSA. V lost 1 base and J 6 bases, leaving 22 bases between the germline ends.

The gene calls are TRBV5-1 and TRBJ2-5, with D tentatively TRBD1 (5 bases). The length of the CDR3 is 15 residues. CDR1 and CDR2 (germline): SGHRS, YFSETQ. Trimming pared 0 bases from V and 4 bases from J, leaving 13 bases between. DNA of the CDR3: TGCGCCAGCAGCTTGGAGTCTGACAGACGAGAGACCCAGTACTTC. As protein: CASSLESDRRETQYF.

This chain joins TRBV28 and TRBJ2-7; D possibly corresponds to TRBD2 (6 bases). CDR3 length: 14 residues. Trimming took 6 bases from V and 2 from J, leaving 14 bases between them. In germline, CDR1 is MDHEN, CDR2 SYDVKM. The CDR3 DNA follows: TGTGCCAGCAGCCCTATCGGGGGTACCTACGAGCAGTACTTC. Encoded protein: CASSPIGGTYEQYF.

The sample holds a few counts of this clone. This chain links TRBV7-9 with TRBJ2-2; perhaps TRBD1 as D (5 bases). This CDR3 contains 17 residues. Germline V gene lookup returns CDR1 SEHNR and CDR2 FQNEAQ (reference sequence). V lost 5 bases, J lost 2 bases, and 18 bases lay in between. The CDR3 sequence is CASSHRSGRTNTGELFF. For the CDR3, the DNA is TGTGCCAGCAGCCATAGGAGTGGGCGGACAAACACCGGGGAGCTGTTTTTT.

This rearrangement joins TRBV5-4 to TRBJ2-1; no definite D call. Trimming took 4 bases from V and 4 from J, leaving 15 bases between them. There are 15 residues in the CDR3. Germline loops: CDR1 SGHNT, CDR2 YYREEE (reference sequence). CDR3 nucleotides: TGTGCCAGCAGCCCCTCGGTGGGCACGTACAATGAGCAGTTCTTC. Translating gives CASSPSVGTYNEQFF.

The V gene is TRBV7-9, the J gene TRBJ2-6, with TRBD2 identical over 11 bases. The V segment lost 5 bases and the J segment 0 bases; nucleotides outside the gene matches: 3. The CDR3 has 17 residues. CDR1 is SEHNR and CDR2 is FQNEAQ in the germline V gene (reference sequence). The CDR3 coding sequence is TGTGCCAGCAGCCGCGGGACTAGCGGCTCTGGGGCCAACGTCCTGACTTTC. Translating gives CASSRGTSGSGANVLTF.